Reported below is one T cell receptor beta chain. This clonotype has a count of ten or more. The antigen it recognizes is unknown. No base quality information exists; no much larger clone differs at one position. The data derive from a study of CD8 T cells in ankylosing spondylitis (dated 2017 in TCRdb). Regarding the complete study: The study profiled T cell receptor beta repertoires in healthy donors and ankylosing spondylitis patients to find disease-linked TCR variants. Peripheral blood was sampled, and synovial fluid was additionally collected from ankylosing spondylitis patients. The whole study cohort included 85 to 120 healthy donors and some 27 ankylosing spondylitis patients.

Here is what the overall study found, with its caveats: A CD8+ phenotype was shown by the disease-linked clones, which were found at relatively low frequencies in peripheral blood. The disease-linked clones were reported as significantly enriched in matched synovial fluid samples from ankylosing spondylitis patients. A TCR beta motif of eight highly homologous amino acid variants appeared characteristic of blood from ankylosing spondylitis patients. Some motif variants had previously been reported in the synovial fluid and blood of reactive arthritis patients, which suggests shared mechanisms of disease initiation.

The sequencer listed for this sample is Illumina HiSeq 2500. Quantitative 5'-RACE with molecular barcodes was used to prepare TCR beta libraries. In the authors' own workflow: A new computational method, built on a probabilistic model of VDJ rearrangement, was used to identify disease-linked TCR variants. Clones were called with MiXCR by TCRdb after fastp trimmed the public reads at Q25, and only in-frame beta chains were retained. Each record represents a unique CDR3 protein, reported with the most common genes and DNA among its rows. What appears here as the V and J calls and clone size reflects TCRdb's work, not the paper's. This sample gives a few hundred thousand distinct CDR3 sequences in total; around 10% of them show up just once. The leading ten clones occupy 9.1% of the sample. Source material: blood, either unsorted or a sorted T cell fraction (not recorded which). This TCR derives from a female donor with ankylosing spondylitis or in good health (not recorded which).

Here is the DNA: TGCAGTGCTAGAGACTCCCGGCCCTACAATGAGCAGTTCTTC. This codes for CSARDSRPYNEQFF. This receptor chain uses TRBV20-1 and TRBJ2-1, with the identity of the D gene unclear. Based on the germline V gene (reference sequence), the CDR1 and CDR2 sequences are DFQATT and SNEGSKA. The junction carries 8 bases between V and J, which are trimmed by 0 bases and 2 bases respectively. The CDR3 numbers 14 residues from cysteine through phenylalanine. Kept here is only the CDR3 DNA, which spans 42 bases and is read in frame from base 1.